This T cell receptor beta chain was retrieved from a study of CD8 T cells in ankylosing spondylitis. Study conclusions and caveats: Peripheral blood held disease-linked clones only at relatively low frequency, and these were CD8+. The clones that were linked to disease were reported to be significantly enriched in matched synovial fluid samples from ankylosing spondylitis patients. In synovial fluid and blood from reactive arthritis, some motif variants were previously reported.

V gave up 1 base and J gave up 4 bases; unmatched junction bases: 20. Germline V CDR1 and CDR2: MGHDK, SYGVNS. The CDR3 is 20 amino acids. With respect to this clonotype: Antigen: not known.

Making use of molecular barcodes, quantitative 5'-RACE generated TCR beta libraries. TCRdb re-called the 5' RACE reads with MiXCR, one entry per CDR3 protein. The data hold approximately 140,000 distinct CDR3 sequences, with around 43% observed a single time. Sequenced sample: synovial fluid, either unsorted or a sorted T cell fraction (not recorded which). The chain is built from TRBV25-1 and TRBJ2-7; 9 bases are shared with TRBD2. This receptor was identified in a male donor with ankylosing spondylitis. The CDR3 spells CASSEFPLREGFCVLYEQYF. CDR3 coding DNA: TGTGCCAGCAGTGAATTTCCCTTGCGGGAGGGCTTTTGTGTCTTGTACGAGCAGTACTTC.